A single T cell receptor beta chain is shown here with its context. The data are from a study of T cell responses to AZD1222 COVID-19 vaccine. TCRdb's copy holds only in-frame clones and misses some; the assay was immunoSEQ multiplex PCR. Among about 190,000 clones listed, 80% to 90% were seen once. Trimming removed 0 bases at V and 5 bases at J, with 8 bases between. Germline V gives CDR1 GTSNPN, CDR2 SVGIG (reference sequence). The CDR3 has 13 amino acids. J is TRBJ1-5 and V is TRBV30; D not resolved. The receptor comes from an adult in good health. Sequenced here: peripheral blood, sampled on day 0 of AZD1222 vaccination. CDR3 sequence reads: CAWSVSGDQPQHF. The CDR3, as DNA: TGTGCCTGGAGTGTCTCTGGGGATCAGCCCCAGCATTTT.